This T cell receptor beta chain derives from a study of blood T cell repertoires in COVID-19. Study in general: Specimens from acute and convalescent COVID-19 originated in the United States, Italy and Spain.

In the authors' methods: Scientists estimated how many nucleated cells there were by amplifying reference gene primers. The method was immunoSEQ multiplex PCR; TCRdb's version includes in-frame clones alone and lacks a portion of them. The D gene and trimming were derived from the DNA, and the V and J assignments and clone size from that table. The sample yields 200,000 to 250,000 clones, 70% to 85% seen once. This CDR3 spans 13 amino acids. With 3 bases clipped from V and 4 bases from J, the junction kept 5 bases outside the gene matches. CDR1 and CDR2 (germline): DFQATT, SNEGSKA (reference sequence).

The J gene is TRBJ1-2, the V gene TRBV20-1, with TRBD1 matching over 7 bases. The TCR comes from a woman of 80 years or more with active or convalescent COVID-19. Sequenced sample: peripheral blood. CDR3 nucleotides: TGCAGTGCTAGTCCGGCAGGGGGCTATGGCTACACCTTC. This translates into CSASPAGGYGYTF.